This TCR beta chain was obtained from a study of blood T cell repertoires in COVID-19. Whole-study context: PBMCs, B-cell-depleted T cells, or T cells were the source of the cDNA or gDNA that made up the material.

Per the study methods: Reference gene primer amplification yielded estimated nucleated cell counts. Profiled with immunoSEQ multiplex PCR; TCRdb holds only in-frame clones, not every one. Clonal size and the V and J genes are those of that table, whereas D and trimming came from the DNA. This sample carries just under 300,000 clones, around 90% of them seen once, and the ten largest clones take 1% to 1.5%. Per the germline V gene, CDR1 is LGHNA and CDR2 is YSLEER. The V gene end was trimmed by 3 bases and the J gene end by 2 bases; junction bases not matched to a gene: 1. The CDR3 sequence is 14 residues long.

Material for sequencing was peripheral blood. The receptor was derived from a man in his sixties or seventies with acute or convalescent COVID-19. The gene calls are TRBV4-3 and TRBJ2-1; 7 bases are shared with TRBD1. The CDR3 loop is CASSQQGAYNEQFF. DNA of the CDR3: TGCGCCAGCAGCCAGCAGGGGGCCTACAATGAGCAGTTCTTC.